This TCR beta chain is drawn from a study of cytomegalovirus exposure and HLA in healthy donors listed by TCRdb under 2017. Study-level background: An earlier analysis of about 560 of the donors reported approximately 300 Gb of sequence data and around 120 million unique TCR beta sequences obtained from 180 million or so T cells. Along with the 666-subject first cohort, a separate validation cohort of about 110 different subjects was used. High-throughput TCR immunosequencing, statistical association of individual TCRs with disease status, and machine learning were combined to predict cytomegalovirus infection status. Five DR-DQ haplotypes were treated as single units for association and clustering because of strong linkage in the cohort. Using immunosequencing, the study profiled T cell repertoires from 500 to 800 subjects and related those repertoires to cytomegalovirus serostatus. A later genetic analysis took genome-wide SNP genotypes for about 65% of the 666 donors and used that subset as a discovery cohort. Rather than using new phenotypic data, the later analysis identified candidate immune exposures from TCR beta sequences and from how often those sequences occurred across donors. Of the roughly 400 genotyped donors, roughly 76% were placed in the genetic ancestry cluster associated with self-reported Caucasian donors. HLA typing covered class I and class II loci at four-digit resolution. Donor age, sex, ethnicity and CMV serostatus were compiled together with the repertoire data. Every repertoire in the discovery cohort had been generated on one and the same sequencing platform. Approximately 330 gigabases of sequencing data and roughly 80 million unique TCR sequences made up an early release that covered approximately 650 HLA-typed donors. The number of typed donors differed by locus: about 629-640 for A, B, C, DRB1 and DQB1; some 500 for DQA1; approximately 610 for DPA1; and some 450 for DPB1. The aim of the study was to test whether cataloging public T cell receptors could identify signatures of past pathogen exposure. To study patterns of TCR occurrence, a later analysis re-analyzed previously published TCR beta repertoires from around 700 donors and added high-resolution HLA genotyping. On average, approximately 250,000 unique TCR beta nucleotide sequences were sequenced per donor among some 420 genotyped donors of the cohort, with roughly 19% of those sequences being non-productive. To decide whether each TCR beta V gene segment behaved as functional or pseudogenic, an earlier analysis of approximately 620 of the donors relied on high-throughput TCR beta sequencing.

Sequences SGHAT (CDR1) and FQNNGV (CDR2) are obtained from the germline V gene. For this chain, trimming is 7 bases at the V end and 8 bases at the J end, and the number of junction bases without a gene match is 12. The cysteine opens and the phenylalanine closes a CDR3 of 14 amino acids. Just the 42-base CDR3 DNA is kept, in frame starting at base 1. Preparation of the library involved the immunoSEQ multiplex PCR assay. For the multiplex PCR, a mixture combining 60 forward primers for TCR Vbeta segments and 13 reverse primers for TCR Jbeta segments was used. The CDR3 region of rearranged TCR beta genes was amplified from genomic DNA with a multiplex PCR assay. On the Illumina HiSeq System, the amplified TCR beta libraries were sequenced as 87-base-pair reads. The paper's processing steps were these. Across the 600 to 700 repertoires, a later analysis counted 78 million or so unique TCR beta chains, approximately 10 million of which were shared by at least two donors. To remove PCR and sequencing errors, raw reads were error-corrected and collapsed into unique sequences using a nearest-neighbor algorithm that merged closely related sequences. Alignment of CDR3 sequences to IMGT reference sequences was used to assign V, D and J gene segments. For a sequence to be retained, a match of at least six nucleotides to both a V gene segment and a J gene segment was required. A rearrangement counted as productive if the CDR3 had no stop codons and remained in frame with V and J, and every other rearrangement counted as non-productive. CDR3 was defined according to IMGT convention as the region running from the second conserved V-encoded cysteine to the conserved J-encoded phenylalanine. In an earlier analysis of roughly 610 of the donors, sequences lacking an unambiguous match to a single V gene segment were excluded. An earlier analysis of fewer than 650 of the donors classified V segments as functional when productive rearrangements were above 56.7% and as segregating when the standard deviation between donors was above 5%. A statistical classification framework was built to diagnose cytomegalovirus status from the catalog of TCR beta chain sequences. A later analysis assigned V and J genes by comparing TCR nucleotide sequences with IMGT/GENE-DB human TR gene sequences. A later analysis assigned CDR3 sequences and most-parsimonious VDJ recombination scenarios with the TCRdist pipeline. In a later analysis, each TCR beta chain was defined by its CDR3 amino acid sequence together with its V-gene family, and reads without a unique V-gene family were excluded. To address suspected cross-contamination and a sequencing artifact, a later analysis removed several hundred highly shared, low-generation-probability nucleotide sequences. In a later analysis, a clonal expansion index for each public chain was calculated from normalized within-repertoire ranks of inferred template counts. In a later analysis, generation probabilities were computed with a VDJ recombination model fitted to out-of-frame rearrangements, and the resulting probabilities were checked against IGoR. A later analysis scored TCR-TCR, TCR-HLA and TCR-CMV co-occurrence with hypergeometric tests, applying a repertoire-size bias correction to TCR pairs. A later analysis estimated false discovery rates by permuting HLA or CMV assignments 20 times. In a later analysis, co-occurring TCRs were grouped using DBSCAN, and TCRdist sequence similarity was added for clustering within HLA-allele-positive subsets. Co-occurrence clustering excluded repertoires with fewer than 30,000 or more than 120,000 public chains, plus five with anomalous nucleotide sharing. TCRdb's version of the immuneACCESS table is confined to in-frame rearrangements and falls short of the full clone set. An unresolved V gene accounts for under half of the shortfall where checked; the remainder is of unknown origin. V and J calls plus clone size are reproduced from that table; the DNA served to infer D and trimming. The sample contains roughly 110,000 clones, 71% of them found a single time. In total, the top ten clones hold 2.5% to 3% of the sample.

What the research found in general, with its limitations: Broadly in line with IMGT annotations, most TCR beta V segments showed up in productive rearrangements about 90% or about 30% of the time in an earlier analysis of approximately 600 of the donors. A later analysis found that HLA-associated TCR beta chains were more clonally expanded and had lower generation probabilities than equally common non-associated chains. Because counts were too low, roughly 17 rarely observed V segments, including chromosome 9 orphons, were left out of the earlier analysis of 587 of the donors. Three of the identified cytomegalovirus-associated TCR beta chains were confirmed in vitro to be specific for cytomegalovirus antigens. In a later genetic analysis, fewer N-insertions in productive TCRs were reported among donors in an Asian-associated ancestry cluster than the approximately 710-donor mean. Across donors, most TCR sequences were observed very rarely, whereas some public TCRs were present in many individuals. The classifier was reported to diagnose cytomegalovirus status with high specificity and sensitivity in both the original cohort and the validation cohort. In a later analysis, TCR association rates were found to vary across HLA loci, with the most associated TCRs seen for DRB1 alleles and the fewest for HLA-C alleles. A later analysis associated roughly 17,000 TCR beta sequences with specific HLA alleles at a false discovery rate of 0.05. In the study, around 160 TCR beta chains were listed as associated with cytomegalovirus. The sequencing pipeline was judged likely to have produced a cluster of highly shared sequence variants as a technical artifact. Because the 87-base-pair reads could not distinguish some IMGT-functional V segments, including TRBV6-2 and TRBV6-3, those segments were excluded. The authors suggested that the approach could potentially be extended to other disease states and immunological phenotypes. A later analysis found that most CMV-associated TCR beta chains appeared HLA-restricted, with HLA associations seemingly driven largely by CMV exposure. When HLA alleles, especially DR and DQ, strongly co-occurred, attributing TCR associations to individual alleles was difficult. Correlated functional status among segregating V segments might be attributable to linkage disequilibrium, but an unknown experimental factor could not be ruled out. A later genetic analysis associated a missense DCLRE1C variant with V-gene and J-gene trimming of TCR beta chains, and an independent cohort replicated the association. Several of the top co-occurrence clusters appeared to be linked to parvovirus B19, influenza, CMV and Epstein-Barr virus, according to a later analysis. The presence/absence analyses assumed that sequencing depth was roughly uniform across donors, and that assumption may not be true. A further reported finding was that TCR beta sequences accurately predicted the HLA-A and HLA-B alleles for most subjects in the first cohort. This cohort had only TCR beta chains sequenced, and the lack of alpha or paired-chain data limited which features could be detected. Because some donors lacked HLA typing at each locus, the association tests relied only on the typed subset. The only immune exposure information available for the cohort was CMV serostatus.

In total, just over 650 healthy bone marrow donors made up the cohort. At the time of sampling, all cohort members were nominally healthy, though unrecorded immune exposures were likely present. The donor tested CMV seronegative and was one of the 352 seronegative cohort members. A peripheral blood sample was collected from each donor, and TCR beta sequencing was performed on peripheral blood mononuclear cells. The Qiagen DNeasy Blood Extraction Kit was used to extract genomic DNA from the blood cell samples. Concerning this clone itself: Its recognized antigen is unknown. Base quality data are lacking; no much larger clone is found one base away.

The chain was built from TRBV11-2 and TRBJ2-3, with 7 bases in between that match TRBD2. The sequence was obtained from a female donor in good health and CMV-seronegative. Sequenced material: PBMCs. The nucleotides read TGTGCCAGCATCCTTTCTAGCGGCCCCGGTACGCAGTATTTT. This translates into CASILSSGPGTQYF.